The 26 T cell receptor beta chains in this list originate from one sample, sequenced in a study of cytotoxic CD8 clonotypes in ibrutinib-treated CLL. Clones were read by immunoSEQ multiplex PCR, and TCRdb kept only the in-frame ones, dropping some. The data hold about 40,000 clones, with just over 70% observed a single time. Sequences were derived from PBMCs, sampled at disease progression, from a patient treated with ibrutinib. These receptors all come from a human donor with chronic lymphocytic leukemia.

The genes are TRBV28 and TRBJ1-2; D is unclear. The CDR3 is made up of 11 amino acids. Germline CDR1 reads MDHEN; CDR2 reads SYDVKM. V shed 6 bases and J shed 5 bases, with 7 bases lying between them. The CDR3 coding sequence is TGTGCCAGCAGAGAGGAGTATGGCTACACCTTC. It codes for CASREEYGYTF.

This chain links TRBV19 with TRBJ2-1, with unresolved D. There are 12 residues in the CDR3. The V end lost 1 base, the J end lost 6 bases, and 4 bases lay between the germline ends. CDR1 is LNHDA and CDR2 is SQIVND in the germline V gene (reference sequence). The CDR3 DNA reads TGTGCCAGTAGTATAGGGGTCAATGAGCAGTTCTTC. Protein sequence: CASSIGVNEQFF.

The chain links TRBV5-1 to TRBJ1-3, with a possible D match to TRBD1 (6 bases). Germline CDR1 is SGHRS and CDR2 is YFSETQ. V was trimmed by 0 bases and J by 2 bases, leaving 9 bases between them. The CDR3 runs 15 residues. As DNA, the CDR3 is TGCGCCAGCAGCTTGGTACAGGGACCTGGAAACACCATATATTTT. This codes for CASSLVQGPGNTIYF.

The CDR3 region has the DNA TGTGCCAGCAGTTATGGAGGACGGACTGAAGCTTTCTTT. This sequence encodes CASSYGGRTEAFF. The chain employs TRBV6-5 and TRBJ1-1; no firm D call. CDR1 and CDR2 (germline): MNHEY, SVGAGI. The CDR3 runs to 13 residues. V lost 3 bases and J 5 bases, leaving 10 bases between the germline ends.

The CDR3 sequence is CASSLLFVISYNEQFF. The CDR3 region has the DNA TGTGCCAGCAGCTTATTGTTCGTGATCTCCTACAATGAGCAGTTCTTC. The chain uses TRBV7-2 and TRBJ2-1, with D unclear. The germline V gene encodes CDR1 SGHTA and CDR2 FQGNSA. V was shortened by 2 bases and J by 0 bases, with 11 bases between the two germline ends. There are 16 residues in the CDR3.

The rearrangement uses TRBV28 and TRBJ1-1; D is unresolved. The germline V gene encodes CDR1 MDHEN and CDR2 SYDVKM. V lost 10 bases, J lost 5 bases, and 17 bases lay in between. The CDR3 consists of 13 residues. The CDR3 region is CATQNTVMTEAFF. CDR3 nucleotide sequence: TGTGCCACTCAAAACACCGTGATGACTGAAGCTTTCTTT.

The chain carries TRBV5-1 and TRBJ2-5, with TRBD1 as a possible D gene (6 bases). The V end was cut by 4 bases, the J end by 5 bases, with 18 bases between. This CDR3 contains 15 residues. Germline V gene lookup returns CDR1 SGHRS and CDR2 YFSETQ. Written as DNA, the CDR3 is TGCGCCAGCAGCGCAGGCCCCAGGGGCTTGGAGACCCAGTACTTC. Its translation: CASSAGPRGLETQYF.

The V call is TRBV19, the J call TRBJ1-1; TRBD1 is a possible D gene (6 bases). V gave up 9 bases and J gave up 1 base, with 18 bases separating them. The V gene's germline CDR1 is LNHDA and CDR2 SQIVND (reference sequence). This CDR3 is 15 amino acids long. CDR3 nucleotide sequence: TGTGCCAGCACTGAGGGGGGTCGAGGGAACACTGAAGCTTTCTTT. Protein product: CASTEGGRGNTEAFF.

The chain couples TRBV7-8 to TRBJ1-5; 8 bases agree with TRBD1. The germline V gene encodes CDR1 SGHVS and CDR2 FQNEAQ. The CDR3 length is 14 residues. The J segment lost 4 bases and the V segment lost 2 bases, leaving 1 base of the junction unmatched. The CDR3 reads CASSLRQGNQPQHF. CDR3 coding DNA: TGTGCCAGCAGCTTAAGACAGGGGAATCAGCCCCAGCATTTT.

V is TRBV7-9 and J is TRBJ1-1; D is unclear. V was shortened by 2 bases and J by 2 bases, with 6 bases between the two germline ends. Per the germline V gene, CDR1 is SEHNR and CDR2 is FQNEAQ (reference sequence). The CDR3 runs to 13 residues. The CDR3 DNA follows: TGTGCCAGCAGCTTAATTGTAAACACTGAAGCTTTCTTT. Protein: CASSLIVNTEAFF.

The V gene is TRBV6-1, the J gene TRBJ1-4; D is ambiguous. V shed 6 bases and J shed 5 bases, with 4 bases lying between them. The CDR3 is made up of 11 amino acids. CDR1 is MNHNS and CDR2 is SASEGT in the germline V gene. CDR3 in DNA: TGTGCCAGCAGACAAAATGAAAAACTGTTTTTT. This sequence encodes CASRQNEKLFF.

The V call is TRBV27, the J call TRBJ2-7; TRBD1 agrees at 12 bases. The CDR3 is 14 residues long. The J segment lost 6 bases and the V segment lost 5 bases, leaving 5 bases of the junction unmatched. Looked up from germline, CDR1 is MNHEY and CDR2 is SMNVEV (reference sequence). The CDR3 DNA sequence: TGTGCCAGCAGTCCCGGGACAGGGGGCCTCGAGCAGTACTTC. Protein: CASSPGTGGLEQYF.

This clone was detected only once. The chain carries TRBV6-6 and TRBJ2-1, with D possibly TRBD2 on 6 matching bases. Trimming pared 6 bases from V and 7 bases from J, leaving 13 bases between. Looked up from germline, CDR1 is MNHNY and CDR2 is SVGAGI (reference sequence). This CDR3 region has 13 residues. The CDR3 protein is CASRAPAGNEQFF. CDR3 DNA sequence: TGTGCCAGCAGAGCACCCGCGGGGAATGAGCAGTTCTTC.

This clone occurred a few times. J is TRBJ2-1 and V is TRBV5-1; unclear D gene. The germline V gene has CDR1 SGHRS and CDR2 YFSETQ. The V end lost 9 bases, the J end lost 4 bases, and 17 bases lay between the germline ends. This CDR3 is built from 14 residues. The CDR3 sequence is CATSTGGPYNEQFF. The CDR3 region has the DNA TGCGCCACCTCAACGGGCGGACCTTACAATGAGCAGTTCTTC.

This clone was observed once. This sequence joins TRBV4-1 and TRBJ2-1; 10 bases are shared with TRBD2. The CDR3 spans 15 residues. In germline, CDR1 is MGHRA, CDR2 YSYEKL. The junction had 16 bases not matched to a gene; V was cut back by 4 bases and J by 16 bases. The CDR3 coding sequence is TGCGCCAGCAGCCCCCAAGGAACTAGCGGGGCAGGTAACTTCTTC. Its protein product is CASSPQGTSGAGNFF.

The chain recombines TRBV30 with TRBJ1-2, with TRBD1 identical over 8 bases. Germline CDR1 reads GTSNPN; CDR2 reads SVGIG (reference sequence). Losses at the gene ends were 7 bases for V and 5 bases for J; bases not matched to a gene: 9. CDR3 size: 13 residues. The DNA of the CDR3 is TGTGCCTTCTGGACAGGGTACGATTATGGCTACACCTTC. Residues: CAFWTGYDYGYTF.

V gene TRBV28 combines with J gene TRBJ2-7; the match to TRBD1 covers 10 bases. The CDR3 covers 16 residues. J gave up 3 bases and V 2 bases, and 7 bases lay outside the gene matches. CDR1 and CDR2 (germline): MDHEN, SYDVKM. The CDR3, as DNA: TGTGCCAGCAGTTTAACCGGGGGACAGGGGTACTACGAGCAGTACTTC. Residues: CASSLTGGQGYYEQYF.

This clone was detected only a few times. The rearrangement uses TRBV5-4 and TRBJ1-2; 9 nucleotides agree with TRBD1. Germline CDR1 is SGHNT and CDR2 is YYREEE (reference sequence). The trim removed 1 base at V and 7 bases at J, leaving 5 bases unmatched. The CDR3 is 14 amino acids. The CDR3 DNA reads as TGTGCCAGCAGCTTGCCACAGGGGGCTCCTGGCTACACCTTC. Its translation is CASSLPQGAPGYTF.

The chain is built from TRBV25-1 and TRBJ2-1, with TRBD2 identical over 12 bases. J gave up 13 bases and V 5 bases, and 9 bases lay outside the gene matches. The CDR3 totals 14 residues. Germline assignment: CDR1 MGHDK and CDR2 SYGVNS. The CDR3 reads CASSTPGTSGSQFF. CDR3 nucleotides: TGTGCCAGCAGTACTCCCGGGACTAGCGGGTCACAGTTCTTC.

The chain joins TRBV19 to TRBJ1-1; the match to TRBD1 covers 9 bases. The germline V gene has CDR1 LNHDA and CDR2 SQIVND (reference sequence). The ends lost 7 bases at V and 2 bases at J; junction bases unmatched: 2. The CDR3 is 13 amino acids. This CDR3 is CASMGQGNTEAFF. In DNA form, the CDR3 reads TGTGCCAGTATGGGACAGGGTAACACTGAAGCTTTCTTT.

V gene TRBV4-1 combines with J gene TRBJ2-3; TRBD1 is a possible D gene (6 bases). This CDR3 contains 15 residues. V shed 2 bases and J shed 2 bases, with 11 bases lying between them. CDR1 MGHRA and CDR2 YSYEKL come from the germline V gene. The CDR3 DNA follows: TGCGCCAGCAGCCAAACAGGGCTGGACACAGATACGCAGTATTTT. Translating gives CASSQTGLDTDTQYF.

CDR3 DNA sequence: TGTGCCATCAGGGAACACGATACCTCGGTCAATGAGCAGTTCTTC. Encoded protein: CAIREHDTSVNEQFF. The V gene is TRBV10-3, the J gene TRBJ2-1; D is uncertain. Germline V gene lookup returns CDR1 ENHRY and CDR2 SYGVKD. This CDR3 comprises 15 residues. V was pared by 6 bases and J by 6 bases, with 18 bases between.

The chain carries TRBV5-4 and TRBJ2-7; 7 positions agree with TRBD2. V lost 4 bases and J lost 6; bases outside the gene matches: 13. Per the germline V gene, CDR1 is SGHNT and CDR2 is YYREEE (reference sequence). The CDR3 runs to 15 residues. The CDR3 reads CASSDPPAGAPEQYF. Written as DNA, the CDR3 is TGTGCCAGCAGCGACCCCCCCGCGGGAGCCCCCGAGCAGTACTTC.

This clone was recorded a few times. This chain links TRBV2 with TRBJ2-1; 7 bases line up with TRBD1. CDR1 is SNHLY and CDR2 is FYNNEI in the germline V gene. With 6 bases clipped from V and 9 bases from J, the junction kept 11 bases outside the gene matches. The CDR3 runs to 14 residues. The CDR3 loop reads CASSGQVRDGEQFF. The CDR3 DNA reads TGTGCCAGCAGCGGACAGGTGAGAGACGGTGAGCAGTTCTTC. Using reference TRBV2 and TRBJ2-1 for the parts outside the CDR3, the full variable domain is EPEVTQTPSHQVTQMGQEVILRCVPISNHLYFYWYRQILGQKVEFLVSFYNNEISEKSEIFDDQFSVERPDGSNFTLKIRSTKLEDSAMYFCASSGQVRDGEQFFGPGTRLTVL.

Here the CDR3 DNA reads TGTGCCAGCAGCGCGTCGCTCGGAGAGCAGTACTTC. Its protein product is CASSASLGEQYF. The chain links TRBV9 to TRBJ2-7, with D unclear. Germline V gene data show CDR1 as SGDLS and CDR2 as YYNGEE. The length of the CDR3 is 12 residues. Trimming stripped 3 bases from V and 7 bases from J, with 11 bases between.

The chain recombines TRBV5-5 with TRBJ2-7; the match to TRBD1 covers 9 bases. Germline trimming cut 4 bases from V and 3 bases from J; bases unmatched to any gene: 8. The CDR3 length is 15 residues. The germline gives CDR1 SGHKS, CDR2 YYEKEE (reference sequence). The CDR3 DNA reads TGTGCCAGCAGCAACCGGACAGGGGTATACTACGAGCAGTACTTC. It is translated as CASSNRTGVYYEQYF.